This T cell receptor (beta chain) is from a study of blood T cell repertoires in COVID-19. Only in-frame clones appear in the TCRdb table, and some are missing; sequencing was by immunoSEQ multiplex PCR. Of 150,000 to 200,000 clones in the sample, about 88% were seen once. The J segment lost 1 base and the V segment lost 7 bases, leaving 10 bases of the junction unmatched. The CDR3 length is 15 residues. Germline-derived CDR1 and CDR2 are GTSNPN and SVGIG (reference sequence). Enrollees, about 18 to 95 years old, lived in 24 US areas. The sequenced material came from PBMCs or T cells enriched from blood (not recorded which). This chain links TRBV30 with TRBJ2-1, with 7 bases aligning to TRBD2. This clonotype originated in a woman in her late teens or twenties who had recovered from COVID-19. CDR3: CASEGRGGSYNEQFF. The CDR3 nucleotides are TGTGCCTCAGAGGGGAGGGGAGGTTCCTACAATGAGCAGTTCTTC. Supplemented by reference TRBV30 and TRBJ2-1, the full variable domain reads SQTIHQWPATLVQPVGSPLSLECTVEGTSNPNLYWYRQAAGRGLQLLFYSVGIGQISSEVPQNLSASRPQDRQFILSSKKLLLSDSGFYLCASEGRGGSYNEQFFGPGTRLTVL.